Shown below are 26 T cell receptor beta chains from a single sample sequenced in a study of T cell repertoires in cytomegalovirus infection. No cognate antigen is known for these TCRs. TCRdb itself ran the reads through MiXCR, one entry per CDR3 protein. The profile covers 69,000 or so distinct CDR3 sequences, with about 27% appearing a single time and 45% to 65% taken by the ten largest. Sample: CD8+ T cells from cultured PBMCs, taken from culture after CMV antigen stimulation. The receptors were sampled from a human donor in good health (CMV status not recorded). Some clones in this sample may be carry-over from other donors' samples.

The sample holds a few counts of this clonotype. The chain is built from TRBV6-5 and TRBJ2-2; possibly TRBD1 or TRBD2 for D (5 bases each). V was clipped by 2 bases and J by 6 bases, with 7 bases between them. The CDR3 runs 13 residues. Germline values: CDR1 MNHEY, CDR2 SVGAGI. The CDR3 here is CASSYGGPGELFF. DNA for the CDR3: TGTGCCAGCAGTTACGGGGGTCCCGGGGAGCTGTTTTTT.

As DNA, the CDR3 is TGTGCCAGCAGTTTAGGAGCGGGAGGACACTACGAGCAGTACTTC. The encoded protein is CASSLGAGGHYEQYF. The chain joins TRBV27 to TRBJ2-7; TRBD2 matches 9 bases. After removal of 2 bases from V and 3 bases from J, the junction contained 5 bases not matched to a gene. Germline V gene lookup returns CDR1 MNHEY and CDR2 SMNVEV (reference sequence). The CDR3 sequence is 15 residues long.

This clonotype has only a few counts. CDR3 residues: CASSLDTETQYF. In nucleotides, the CDR3 is TGTGCCAGCAGCTTAGACACAGAGACCCAGTACTTC. J is TRBJ2-5 and V is TRBV7-9; D is uncertain. Trimming took off 1 base at V and 4 bases at J, with 4 bases between the two ends. The germline V gene has CDR1 SEHNR and CDR2 FQNEAQ (reference sequence). This CDR3 contains 12 residues.

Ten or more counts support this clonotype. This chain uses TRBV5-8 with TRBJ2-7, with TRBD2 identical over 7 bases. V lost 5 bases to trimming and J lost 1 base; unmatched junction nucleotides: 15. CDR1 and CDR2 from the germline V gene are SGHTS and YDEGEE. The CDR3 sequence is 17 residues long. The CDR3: CASSYKTTASGSYEQYF. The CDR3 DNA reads TGTGCCAGCAGTTATAAAACCACCGCTAGCGGTTCCTACGAGCAGTACTTC.

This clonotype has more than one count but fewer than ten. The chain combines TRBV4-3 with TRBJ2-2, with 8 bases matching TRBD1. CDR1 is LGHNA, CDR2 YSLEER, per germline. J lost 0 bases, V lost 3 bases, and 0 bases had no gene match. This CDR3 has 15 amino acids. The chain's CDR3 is CASSQDRANTGELFF. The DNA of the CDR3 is TGCGCCAGCAGCCAGGACAGGGCGAACACCGGGGAGCTGTTTTTT.

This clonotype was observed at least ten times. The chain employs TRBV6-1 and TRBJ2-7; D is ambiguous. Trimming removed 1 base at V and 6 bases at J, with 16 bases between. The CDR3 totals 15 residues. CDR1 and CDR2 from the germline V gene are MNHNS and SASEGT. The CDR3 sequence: CASSEEWSPTTEQYF. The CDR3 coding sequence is TGTGCCAGCAGTGAAGAATGGAGCCCGACGACCGAGCAGTACTTC.

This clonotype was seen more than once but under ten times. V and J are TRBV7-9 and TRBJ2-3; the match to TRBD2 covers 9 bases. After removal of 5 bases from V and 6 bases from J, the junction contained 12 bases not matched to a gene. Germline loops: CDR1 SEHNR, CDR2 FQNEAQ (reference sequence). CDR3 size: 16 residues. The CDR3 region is CASSTTTGLASDTQYF. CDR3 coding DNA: TGTGCCAGCAGCACAACGACGGGACTAGCCTCCGATACGCAGTATTTT.

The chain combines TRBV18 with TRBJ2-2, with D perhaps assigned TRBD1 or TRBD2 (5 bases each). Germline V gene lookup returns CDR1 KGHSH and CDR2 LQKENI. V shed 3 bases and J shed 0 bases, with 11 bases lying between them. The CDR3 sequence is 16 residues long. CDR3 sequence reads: CASSPSGAANTGELFF. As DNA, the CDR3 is TGTGCCAGCTCACCGTCCGGGGCAGCGAACACCGGGGAGCTGTTTTTT.

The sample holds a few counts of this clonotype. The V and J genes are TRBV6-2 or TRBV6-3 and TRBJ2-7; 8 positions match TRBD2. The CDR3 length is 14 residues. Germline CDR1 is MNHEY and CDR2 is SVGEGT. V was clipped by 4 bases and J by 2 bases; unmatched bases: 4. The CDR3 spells CASSFRAGAYEQYF. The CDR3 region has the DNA TGTGCCAGCAGTTTCCGAGCGGGAGCCTACGAGCAGTACTTC.

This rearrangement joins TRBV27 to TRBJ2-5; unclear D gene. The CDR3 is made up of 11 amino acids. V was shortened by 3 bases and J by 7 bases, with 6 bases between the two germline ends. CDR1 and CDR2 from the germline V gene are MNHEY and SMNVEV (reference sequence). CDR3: CASSFLGTQYF. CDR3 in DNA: TGTGCCAGCAGTTTCTTAGGGACCCAGTACTTC.

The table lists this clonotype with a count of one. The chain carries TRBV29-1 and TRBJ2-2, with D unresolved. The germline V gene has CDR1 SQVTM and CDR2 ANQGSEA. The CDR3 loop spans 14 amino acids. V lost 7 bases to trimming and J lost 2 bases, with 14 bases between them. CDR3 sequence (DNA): TGCAGCGCCCCGAGTTGGGCAAACACCGGGGAGCTGTTTTTT. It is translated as CSAPSWANTGELFF.

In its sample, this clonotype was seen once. As DNA, the CDR3 is TGTGCCATCAGTGAGTATGCAGGAATGGGGAACACTGAAGCTTTCTTT. Residues: CAISEYAGMGNTEAFF. The gene calls are TRBV10-3 and TRBJ1-1, with D unresolved. Germline V gene lookup returns CDR1 ENHRY and CDR2 SYGVKD. This CDR3 comprises 16 residues. V shed 1 base and J shed 1 base, with 13 bases lying between them.

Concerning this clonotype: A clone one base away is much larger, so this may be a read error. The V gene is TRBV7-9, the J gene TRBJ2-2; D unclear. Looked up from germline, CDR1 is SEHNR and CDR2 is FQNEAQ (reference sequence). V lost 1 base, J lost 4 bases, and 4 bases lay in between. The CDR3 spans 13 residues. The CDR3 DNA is TGTGCCAGCAGCTTAGGGGCCACCGGGGAGCTGTTTTTT. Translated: CASSLGATGELFF.

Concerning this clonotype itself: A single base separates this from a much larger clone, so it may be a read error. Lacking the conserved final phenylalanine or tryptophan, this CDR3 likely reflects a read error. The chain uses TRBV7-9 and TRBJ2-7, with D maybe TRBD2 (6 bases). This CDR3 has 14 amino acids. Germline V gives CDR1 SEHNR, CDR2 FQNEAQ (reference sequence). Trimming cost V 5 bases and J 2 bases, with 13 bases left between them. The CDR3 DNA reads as TGTGCCAGCAGCCCTGGGGACTCCACCTACGAGCAGTACCTC. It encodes CASSPGDSTYEQYL.

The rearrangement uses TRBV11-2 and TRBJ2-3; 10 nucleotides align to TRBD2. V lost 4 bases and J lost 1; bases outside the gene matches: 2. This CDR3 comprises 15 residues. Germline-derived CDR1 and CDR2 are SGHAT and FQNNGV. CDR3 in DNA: TGTGCCAGCAGCTCTAGCGGGAGTGGCACAGATACGCAGTATTTT. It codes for CASSSSGSGTDTQYF.

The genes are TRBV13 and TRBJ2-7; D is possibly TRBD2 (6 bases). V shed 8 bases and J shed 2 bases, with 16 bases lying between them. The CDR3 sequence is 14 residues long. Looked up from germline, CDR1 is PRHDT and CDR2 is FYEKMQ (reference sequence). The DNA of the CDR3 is TGTGCCAGCGGCCCTTCGGGGAGGCCCTACGAGCAGTACTTC. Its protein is CASGPSGRPYEQYF.

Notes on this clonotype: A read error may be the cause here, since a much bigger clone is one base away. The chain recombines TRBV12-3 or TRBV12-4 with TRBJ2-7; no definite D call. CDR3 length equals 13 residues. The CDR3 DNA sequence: TGTGCCATCAGTTTAAGGCAAGCCTACGAGCAGTACTTC. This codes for CAISLRQAYEQYF.

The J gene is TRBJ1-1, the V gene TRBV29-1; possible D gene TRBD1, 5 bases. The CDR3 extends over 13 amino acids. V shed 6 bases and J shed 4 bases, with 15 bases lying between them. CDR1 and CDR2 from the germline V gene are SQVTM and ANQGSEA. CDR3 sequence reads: CSVHLGAGTEAFF. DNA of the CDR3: TGCAGCGTCCACTTAGGGGCTGGCACTGAAGCTTTCTTT. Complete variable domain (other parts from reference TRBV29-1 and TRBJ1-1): SAVISQKPSRDICQRGTSLTIQCQVDSQVTMMFWYRQQPGQSLTLIATANQGSEATYESGFVIDKFPISRPNLTFSTLTVSNMSPEDSSIYLCSVHLGAGTEAFFGQGTRLTVV.

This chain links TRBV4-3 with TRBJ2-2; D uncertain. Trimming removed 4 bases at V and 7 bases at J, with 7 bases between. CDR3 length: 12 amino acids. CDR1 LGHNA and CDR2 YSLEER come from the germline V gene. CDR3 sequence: CASSPLGGELFF. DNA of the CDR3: TGCGCCAGCAGCCCTCTCGGCGGGGAGCTGTTTTTT.

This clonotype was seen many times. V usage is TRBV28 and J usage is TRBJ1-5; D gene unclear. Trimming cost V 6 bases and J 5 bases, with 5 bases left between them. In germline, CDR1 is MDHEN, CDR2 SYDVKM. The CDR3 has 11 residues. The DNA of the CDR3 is TGTGCCAGCAGCCCTGATCAGCCCCAGCATTTT. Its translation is CASSPDQPQHF.

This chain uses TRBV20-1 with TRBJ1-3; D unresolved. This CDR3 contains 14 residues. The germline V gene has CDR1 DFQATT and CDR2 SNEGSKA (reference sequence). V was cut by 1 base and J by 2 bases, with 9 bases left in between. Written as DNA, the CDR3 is TGCAGTGCTAGAGGTGACTCGGCTGGAAACACCATATATTTT. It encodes CSARGDSAGNTIYF.

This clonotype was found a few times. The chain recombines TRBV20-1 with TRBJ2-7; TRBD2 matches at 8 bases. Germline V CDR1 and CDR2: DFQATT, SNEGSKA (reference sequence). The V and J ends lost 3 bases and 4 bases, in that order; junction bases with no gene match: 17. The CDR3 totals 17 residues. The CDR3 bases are TGCAGTGCTAGTCCGAACCTCCTAGCGGGCGGAGGGTACGAGCAGTACTTC. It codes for CSASPNLLAGGGYEQYF.

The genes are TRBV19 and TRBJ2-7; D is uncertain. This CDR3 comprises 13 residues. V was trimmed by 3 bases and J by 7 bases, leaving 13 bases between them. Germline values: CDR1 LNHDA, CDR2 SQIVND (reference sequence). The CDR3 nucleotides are TGTGCCAGTAGTATGCGTAGCAGTGTGGAGCAGTACTTC. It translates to CASSMRSSVEQYF.

The CDR3 coding sequence is TGTGCCAGCAGTAGCGGACAGATGAACACTGAAGCTTTCTTT. Translating gives CASSSGQMNTEAFF. The gene calls are TRBV27 and TRBJ1-1, with TRBD1 as a possible D gene (6 bases). Trimming shortened V by 5 bases and J by 0 bases, and 10 bases separated the two germline ends. Germline values: CDR1 MNHEY, CDR2 SMNVEV (reference sequence). The CDR3 is 14 amino acids.

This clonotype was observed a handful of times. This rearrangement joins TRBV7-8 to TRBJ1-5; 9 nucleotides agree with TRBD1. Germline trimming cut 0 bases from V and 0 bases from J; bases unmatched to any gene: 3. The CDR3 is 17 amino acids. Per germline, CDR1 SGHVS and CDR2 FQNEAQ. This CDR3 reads CASSLARDRDSNQPQHF. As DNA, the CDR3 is TGTGCCAGCAGCTTAGCCAGGGACAGGGATAGCAATCAGCCCCAGCATTTT.

The CDR3 spells CASSRESDSQFGKLFF. CDR3 sequence (DNA): TGTGCCAGCAGCCGGGAATCGGACAGCCAATTCGGAAAACTGTTTTTT. The chain uses TRBV3-1 and TRBJ1-4, with D perhaps matching TRBD1 (6 bases). V was pared by 4 bases and J by 10 bases, with 22 bases between. CDR1 and CDR2 from the germline V gene are LGHDT and YNNKEL (reference sequence). The CDR3 loop spans 16 amino acids.